This T cell receptor beta chain stems from a study of graft-versus-host responses after intestinal transplantation. Across the whole study: Every one of the recipients received anti-thymocyte globulin induction and afterwards took tacrolimus and steroids for about 3 years.

Trimming took 7 bases from V and 4 from J, leaving 15 bases between them. There are 14 residues in the CDR3. Looked up from germline, CDR1 is MDHEN and CDR2 is SYDVKM. Findings and limits, study-wide: Some patients had graft-donor T cell macrochimerism, and their allografts showed high graft-versus-host to host-versus-graft clonal ratios.

As regards this clone: The antigen remains undetermined.

This table comes from immunoSEQ multiplex PCR, and its TCRdb copy is limited to in-frame clones, with some not included. Among about 88,000 clones, approximately 94% were seen once, and the ten largest hold around 0.19%. This chain links TRBV28 with TRBJ2-3; D is uncertain. The source material was unstimulated CD4+ T cells sorted from spleen or lymph node cells, sampled before transplant. The sequence was collected from a human donor who was the organ donor for an intestinal transplant. CDR3 sequence: CASTLTPGADTQYF. The CDR3 nucleotides read TGTGCCAGCACCCTTACCCCGGGTGCAGATACGCAGTATTTT.